This passage covers 31 T cell receptor beta chains from one sample sequenced in a study of cytomegalovirus exposure and HLA in healthy donors. PCR amplification relied on 60 Vbeta primers (plus 13 Jbeta primers). Only in-frame clones appear in the TCRdb table, and some are missing; sequencing was by immunoSEQ multiplex PCR. In total, the table holds 85,000 to 90,000 clones. The sequencing sample was made of PBMCs. The receptors derive from a man aged 50 to 60 in good health and CMV-seropositive.

The chain recombines TRBV5-4 with TRBJ2-7; D possibly corresponds to TRBD2 (6 bases). Trimming took off 4 bases at V and 5 bases at J, with 19 bases between the two ends. The CDR3 runs to 15 residues. From germline, CDR1 is SGHNT and CDR2 YYREEE (reference sequence). The DNA for the CDR3 is TGTGCCAGCAGCCCGGGTGGACTGGCGGGGCACGAGCAGTACTTC. This translates into CASSPGGLAGHEQYF.

The chain links TRBV7-8 to TRBJ1-2; D is undetermined. Looked up from germline, CDR1 is SGHVS and CDR2 is FQNEAQ. Trimming took 1 base from V and 4 from J, leaving 13 bases between them. CDR3 length equals 15 residues. In DNA form, the CDR3 reads TGTGCCAGCAGCTTAGATCCGGGGAAGTCCTATGGCTACACCTTC. Amino acid sequence: CASSLDPGKSYGYTF.

The rearrangement uses TRBV18 and TRBJ2-5; TRBD2 is a possible D gene (5 bases). Deletions cut 3 bases from V and 5 bases from J, with 13 bases between. Germline lookup yields CDR1 KGHSH and CDR2 LQKENI. The CDR3 extends over 14 amino acids. In nucleotides, the CDR3 is TGTGCCAGCTCACCCGAGGGCAGGAGTGAGACCCAGTACTTC. It yields the protein CASSPEGRSETQYF.

This chain links TRBV4-3 with TRBJ1-2; 10 bases map to TRBD1. J lost 8 bases, V lost 0 bases, and 6 bases had no gene match. The CDR3 consists of 15 residues. Germline CDR1 LGHNA, CDR2 YSLEER. The chain's CDR3 is CASSQEGTGVGGYTF. The CDR3 DNA sequence: TGCGCCAGCAGCCAAGAAGGGACAGGGGTGGGGGGCTACACCTTC.

The gene calls are TRBV7-9 and TRBJ2-3; no firm D call. In germline, CDR1 is SEHNR, CDR2 FQNEAQ (reference sequence). V lost 7 bases, J lost 7 bases, and 15 bases lay in between. CDR3 size: 13 residues. The CDR3 here is CASTKKPVNTQYF. The DNA of the CDR3 is TGTGCCAGCACCAAAAAGCCGGTGAATACGCAGTATTTT.

V and J are TRBV4-2 and TRBJ1-2; TRBD1 might be the D (6 bases). Germline CDR1 reads LGHNA; CDR2 reads YNFKEQ. Trimming took off 1 base at V and 3 bases at J, with 12 bases between the two ends. The CDR3 loop spans 15 amino acids. The CDR3 here is CASSQGTTGDYGYTF. CDR3 DNA: TGTGCCAGCAGCCAAGGGACGACAGGCGACTATGGCTACACCTTC.

The rearrangement joins TRBV6-5 to TRBJ1-2; D perhaps matches TRBD1 (6 bases). The germline gives CDR1 MNHEY, CDR2 SVGAGI. Trimming pared 2 bases from V and 0 bases from J, leaving 13 bases between. This CDR3 has 16 amino acids. CDR3 protein: CASSYGHRDANYGYTF. In DNA form, the CDR3 reads TGTGCCAGCAGTTACGGTCACAGGGACGCTAACTATGGCTACACCTTC.

V gene TRBV30 combines with J gene TRBJ2-1, with a possible D match to TRBD2 (6 bases). The V end was cut by 2 bases, the J end by 9 bases, with 17 bases between. The V gene's germline CDR1 is GTSNPN and CDR2 SVGIG (reference sequence). CDR3 size: 14 residues. CDR3 DNA: TGTGCCTGGAGTAACGGGGAGGCGGTGGTTGAGCAGTTCTTC. It specifies CAWSNGEAVVEQFF.

V is TRBV18 and J is TRBJ1-1, with D uncertain. This CDR3 contains 15 residues. V dropped 5 bases and J dropped 4 bases, with 17 bases sitting between them. In germline, CDR1 is KGHSH, CDR2 LQKENI. The CDR3 DNA reads TGTGCCAGCTCATTTGAGGTGAGGGAGGGCACTGAAGCTTTCTTT. Protein sequence: CASSFEVREGTEAFF.

The chain uses TRBV9 and TRBJ1-2; D might be TRBD1 (5 bases). This CDR3 spans 15 amino acids. V dropped 0 bases and J dropped 4 bases, with 13 bases sitting between them. Germline CDR1 and CDR2: SGDLS and YYNGEE. CDR3 loop: CASSVGSGLGYGYTF. CDR3 nucleotide sequence: TGTGCCAGCAGCGTAGGATCAGGGCTTGGCTATGGCTACACCTTC.

V and J are TRBV2 and TRBJ1-1; D might be TRBD1 (5 bases). V gave up 5 bases and J gave up 1 base, with 8 bases separating them. CDR3 length equals 13 residues. Per the germline V gene, CDR1 is SNHLY and CDR2 is FYNNEI. In nucleotides, the CDR3 is TGTGCCAGCAGTCTACAGGAGAACACTGAAGCTTTCTTT. Translation: CASSLQENTEAFF.

The chain couples TRBV5-1 to TRBJ1-4, with D unresolved. Germline V gene data show CDR1 as SGHRS and CDR2 as YFSETQ. The CDR3 length is 14 residues. Trimming pared 4 bases from V and 3 bases from J, leaving 10 bases between. The chain's CDR3 is CASSPTAANEKLFF. CDR3 nucleotide sequence: TGCGCCAGCAGCCCGACGGCGGCTAATGAAAAACTGTTTTTT.

The V and J genes are TRBV18 and TRBJ1-1; 7 nucleotides match TRBD1. This CDR3 region has 14 residues. In germline, CDR1 is KGHSH, CDR2 LQKENI. With 1 base clipped from V and 3 bases from J, the junction kept 2 bases outside the gene matches. The chain's CDR3 is CASSPQTGDTEAFF. For the CDR3, the DNA is TGTGCCAGCTCACCACAAACAGGGGACACTGAAGCTTTCTTT.

The chain joins TRBV19 to TRBJ2-6; no reliable D call. V was shortened by 3 bases and J by 1 base, with 7 bases between the two germline ends. Germline CDR1 LNHDA, CDR2 SQIVND (reference sequence). The CDR3 has 15 residues. CDR3 sequence reads: CASSIIVSGANVLTF. For the CDR3, the DNA is TGTGCCAGTAGTATCATAGTATCTGGGGCCAACGTCCTGACTTTC.

J is TRBJ2-7 and V is TRBV6-5; TRBD1 might be the D (6 bases). The CDR3 runs to 14 residues. The germline V gene has CDR1 MNHEY and CDR2 SVGAGI. The V gene lost 4 bases and the J gene lost 3 bases, with 13 bases spanning the gap. The CDR3 protein is CASSSGARGYEQYF. The CDR3 DNA reads TGTGCCAGCAGTTCTGGGGCCAGGGGCTACGAGCAGTACTTC.

V gene TRBV4-3 combines with J gene TRBJ1-5; D gene ambiguous. Germline V CDR1 and CDR2: LGHNA, YSLEER. Trimming stripped 4 bases from V and 2 bases from J, with 15 bases between. This CDR3 comprises 16 residues. The CDR3 reads CASSLGEYTGNQPQHF. In DNA form, the CDR3 reads TGCGCCAGCAGCCTTGGAGAGTACACGGGCAATCAGCCCCAGCATTTT.

The chain joins TRBV13 to TRBJ2-7; 13 positions agree with TRBD2. CDR3 length: 17 residues. Germline CDR1 reads PRHDT; CDR2 reads FYEKMQ (reference sequence). V shed 5 bases and J 2 bases; nucleotides not matched to a gene: 9. CDR3 residues: CASSRGTSGKNAYEQYF. Here the CDR3 DNA reads TGTGCCAGCAGCCGAGGGACTAGCGGGAAAAACGCCTACGAGCAGTACTTC.

CDR3: CAWSDPVEQYF. CDR3 in DNA: TGTGCCTGGAGTGACCCGGTCGAGCAGTACTTC. This rearrangement joins TRBV30 to TRBJ2-7, with D uncertain. Trimming removed 1 base from V and 6 bases from J, with 7 bases in between. The CDR3 spans 11 residues. The V gene's germline CDR1 is GTSNPN and CDR2 SVGIG (reference sequence).

This chain uses TRBV5-6 with TRBJ2-7; maybe TRBD2 (6 bases). Trimming stripped 3 bases from V and 5 bases from J, with 15 bases between. The CDR3 covers 14 residues. Looked up from germline, CDR1 is SGHDT and CDR2 is YYEEEE. DNA of the CDR3: TGTGCCAGCAGCTCGGGGACTGAATGGGACGAGCAGTACGTC. Residues: CASSSGTEWDEQYV.

The V call is TRBV4-1, the J call TRBJ2-1; 11 bases match TRBD2. Germline CDR1 MGHRA, CDR2 YSYEKL. The trim removed 3 bases at V and 8 bases at J, leaving 9 bases unmatched. CDR3 length: 16 residues. CDR3 DNA sequence: TGCGCCAGCAGCCAGAGGGCTAGCGGGAGGATGGATGAGCAGTTCTTC. Encoded protein: CASSQRASGRMDEQFF.

The chain recombines TRBV12-2 with TRBJ2-1; the table assigns TRBD2, which was not confirmed against the DNA. TRBV12-2 is designated a pseudogene. There are 13 residues in the CDR3. The CDR3 sequence is CASRFSEGNEQFF. The CDR3, as DNA: TGTGCAAGTCGCTTCAGCGAAGGCAATGAGCAGTTCTTC.

About this clone itself: Relative to the germline gene, one junction end is altered; a read error may explain this. The rearrangement links TRBV30 to TRBJ1-6, with D unresolved. Germline CDR1 is GTSNPN and CDR2 is SVGIG (reference sequence). This CDR3 contains 15 residues. The chain's CDR3 is CAGSPRGSYNSPLHF. CDR3 nucleotides: TGTGCCGGGAGTCCGCGGGGCTCCTATAATTCACCCCTCCACTTT. The full variable domain, its missing parts supplied by reference TRBV30 and TRBJ1-6, is SQTIHQWPATLVQPVGSPLSLECTVEGTSNPNLYWYRQAAGRGLQLLFYSVGIGQISSEVPQNLSASRPQDRQFILSSKKLLLSDSGFYLCAGSPRGSYNSPLHFGNGTRLTVT.

V gene TRBV30 combines with J gene TRBJ2-5, with 8 positions matching TRBD1. J gave up 6 bases and V 2 bases, and 5 bases lay outside the gene matches. The V gene's germline CDR1 is GTSNPN and CDR2 SVGIG (reference sequence). The CDR3 spans 13 residues. CDR3 amino acids: CAWSSWTGKTQYF. CDR3 sequence (DNA): TGTGCCTGGAGTTCATGGACAGGGAAGACCCAGTACTTC.

The chain has TRBV30 and TRBJ1-1; unclear D gene. Germline CDR1 is GTSNPN and CDR2 is SVGIG (reference sequence). Trimming pared 3 bases from V and 0 bases from J, leaving 8 bases between. This CDR3 spans 13 amino acids. Written as DNA, the CDR3 is TGTGCCTGGAGCTTTGTTTTGAACACTGAAGCTTTCTTT. Translated, it gives CAWSFVLNTEAFF.

The chain joins TRBV7-3 to TRBJ1-1; tentatively, D is TRBD1 (6 bases). Germline-derived CDR1 and CDR2 are SGHTA and FQGTGA. Trimming removed 5 bases at V and 1 base at J, with 20 bases between. The CDR3 is 17 residues long. In DNA, the CDR3 is TGTGCCAGCAGCCCCCGGGGGGGGCTCCACCCGAACACTGAAGCTTTCTTT. It is translated as CASSPRGGLHPNTEAFF. The entire variable domain, with the rest obtained from reference TRBV7-3 and TRBJ1-1, is as follows: GAGVSQTPSNKVTEKGKYVELRCDPISGHTALYWYRQSLGQGPEFLIYFQGTGAADDSGLPNDRFFAVRPEGSVSTLKIQRTERGDSAVYLCASSPRGGLHPNTEAFFGQGTRLTVV.

This chain links TRBV5-1 with TRBJ2-2, with a weak D call TRBD2 (6 bases). Deletions cut 5 bases from V and 6 bases from J, with 14 bases between. CDR1 and CDR2 from the germline V gene are SGHRS and YFSETQ. CDR3 length: 14 amino acids. The CDR3 spells CASRGRLGAGELFF. In DNA, the CDR3 is TGCGCCAGCAGGGGGCGACTAGGGGCCGGGGAGCTGTTTTTT.

The chain combines TRBV7-9 with TRBJ1-5; D remains unclear. Trimming took 3 bases from V and 4 from J, leaving 7 bases between them. CDR1 and CDR2 (germline): SEHNR, FQNEAQ (reference sequence). This CDR3 region has 13 residues. The CDR3 spells CASSLRENQPQHF. The CDR3 nucleotides are TGTGCCAGCAGCTTGCGGGAGAATCAGCCCCAGCATTTT.

The V and J genes are TRBV9 and TRBJ2-7; D possibly corresponds to TRBD2 (6 bases). This CDR3 has 14 amino acids. Trimming removed 0 bases from V and 7 bases from J, with 14 bases in between. Germline V gene sequence: CDR1 SGDLS, CDR2 YYNGEE. The CDR3: CASSVEIAGGEQYF. CDR3 nucleotide sequence: TGTGCCAGCAGCGTAGAAATCGCCGGAGGGGAGCAGTACTTC.

This chain uses TRBV29-1 with TRBJ2-2; D is possibly TRBD2 (5 bases). This CDR3 has 12 residues. V lost 5 bases, J lost 5 bases, and 9 bases lay in between. CDR1 and CDR2 from the germline V gene are SQVTM and ANQGSEA. The chain's CDR3 is CSVLRVTGELFF. Here the CDR3 DNA reads TGCAGCGTTTTGCGGGTAACCGGGGAGCTGTTTTTT.

J is TRBJ1-5 and V is TRBV30; tentatively, D is TRBD1 (5 bases). Trimming shortened V by 1 base and J by 9 bases, and 13 bases separated the two germline ends. The CDR3 consists of 13 residues. CDR1 GTSNPN and CDR2 SVGIG come from the germline V gene (reference sequence). This CDR3 is CAWSAIATGPQHF. The CDR3 coding sequence is TGTGCCTGGAGTGCGATAGCCACAGGGCCCCAGCATTTT.

The V gene is TRBV28, the J gene TRBJ2-3, with D unclear. Germline V CDR1 and CDR2: MDHEN, SYDVKM. Trimming removed 3 bases from V and 11 bases from J, with 12 bases in between. This CDR3 spans 12 amino acids. CDR3 DNA: TGTGCCAGCAGTTTTGAGTCGGTTGTGCAGTATTTT. It yields the protein CASSFESVVQYF.